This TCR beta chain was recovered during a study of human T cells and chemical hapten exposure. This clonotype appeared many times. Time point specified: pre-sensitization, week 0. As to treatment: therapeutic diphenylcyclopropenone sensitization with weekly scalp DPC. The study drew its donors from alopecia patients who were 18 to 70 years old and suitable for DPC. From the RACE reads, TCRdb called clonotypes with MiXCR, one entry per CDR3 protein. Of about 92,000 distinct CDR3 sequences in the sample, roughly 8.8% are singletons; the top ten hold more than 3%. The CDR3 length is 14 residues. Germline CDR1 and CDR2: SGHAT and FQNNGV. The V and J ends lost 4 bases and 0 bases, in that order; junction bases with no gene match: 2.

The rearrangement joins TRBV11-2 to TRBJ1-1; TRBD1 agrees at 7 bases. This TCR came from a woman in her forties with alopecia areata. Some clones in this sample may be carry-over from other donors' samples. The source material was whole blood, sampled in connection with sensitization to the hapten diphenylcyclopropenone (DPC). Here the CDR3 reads CASSWGQMNTEAFF. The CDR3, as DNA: TGTGCCAGCAGCTGGGGACAGATGAACACTGAAGCTTTCTTT.